These 4 T cell receptor beta chains came from one sample sequenced in a study of HIV-infected patients and healthy controls. Alpha and beta constant-region primers primed reverse transcription of around 540 ng RNA. Separate chain-specific third strand synthesis with multiplexing indices produced the alpha and beta libraries. MiXCR, applied by TCRdb to the 5' RACE reads, yields one record per CDR3 protein. The table shows 17,000 or so distinct CDR3 sequences, with 9.4% occurring only once. No cell fractionation was done, so the repertoire covers all unsorted peripheral blood T cells. Material for sequencing was blood. The receptors were sampled from an adult in good health.

This clonotype was seen a handful of times. The V and J genes are TRBV6-4 and TRBJ2-3, with 8 bases fitting TRBD1. The V gene end was trimmed by 6 bases and the J gene end by 0 bases; junction bases not matched to a gene: 11. Looked up from germline, CDR1 is MRHNA and CDR2 is SNTAGT. The CDR3 totals 17 residues. The CDR3 bases are TGTGCCAGCAGCGGACCCCCCGGGACAGGAAGCACAGATACGCAGTATTTT. Its translation: CASSGPPGTGSTDTQYF.

The gene calls are TRBV19 and TRBJ1-2, with a tentative D call TRBD1 (5 bases). Germline-derived CDR1 and CDR2 are LNHDA and SQIVND (reference sequence). There are 14 residues in the CDR3. V shed 5 bases and J shed 5 bases, with 15 bases lying between them. The CDR3 spells CASSFGGNIYGYTF. As DNA, the CDR3 is TGTGCCAGTAGTTTTGGGGGAAATATTTATGGCTACACCTTC. Looking up the rest from reference TRBV19 and TRBJ1-2 gives the full variable domain: DGGITQSPKYLFRKEGQNVTLSCEQNLNHDAMYWYRQDPGQGLRLIYYSQIVNDFQKGDIAEGYSVSREKKESFPLTVTSAQKNPTAFYLCASSFGGNIYGYTFGSGTRLTVV.

This clonotype was detected ten times or more. The chain is built from TRBV6-1 and TRBJ1-2, with TRBD1 matching over 9 bases. Germline CDR1 MNHNS, CDR2 SASEGT. The V gene end was trimmed by 4 bases and the J gene end by 6 bases; junction bases not matched to a gene: 12. The CDR3 has 16 amino acids. The CDR3 region is CASSVLRGQGFDGYTF. The CDR3 nucleotides read TGTGCCAGCAGTGTATTGCGAGGACAGGGGTTTGATGGCTACACCTTC.

The table lists this clonotype with many counts. One end of the junction does not line up with germline, which may come from a read error. The chain couples TRBV18 to TRBJ2-2; possible D gene TRBD2, 5 bases. Germline CDR1 reads KGHSH; CDR2 reads LQKENI. This CDR3 has 15 residues. The CDR3 DNA reads as TGTGCCAGCTCACCAGGTCCCGGAACGCCGGGGTACCACCTTTTT. It translates to CASSPGPGTPGYHLF.